The 25 T cell receptor beta chains in this list originate from one sample, sequenced in a study of blood T cell repertoires in COVID-19. TCRdb's copy holds only in-frame clones and misses some; the assay was immunoSEQ multiplex PCR. The sample has roughly 97,000 clones, more than 75% seen once. Sequencing used peripheral blood. Receptor source: a man between 65 and 85 years old with acute or convalescent COVID-19.

The V and J genes are TRBV5-1 and TRBJ1-4; D might be TRBD1 (6 bases). The CDR3 is made up of 15 amino acids. Per germline, CDR1 SGHRS and CDR2 YFSETQ. The V and J ends lost 0 bases and 1 base respectively, with 7 bases between them. CDR3 sequence: CASSLEQGTNEKLFF. In DNA, the CDR3 is TGCGCCAGCAGCTTGGAACAGGGAACTAATGAAAAACTGTTTTTT.

The gene calls are TRBV6-5 and TRBJ1-2, with D unresolved. The CDR3 is 13 residues long. Looked up from germline, CDR1 is MNHEY and CDR2 is SVGAGI. The V and J ends lost 7 bases and 2 bases respectively, with 11 bases between them. This chain's CDR3 is CASTPSRNYGYTF. CDR3 DNA: TGTGCCAGCACCCCTTCTCGGAACTATGGCTACACCTTC.

A few counts support this clone. The chain employs TRBV5-8 and TRBJ2-5, with TRBD2 matching over 8 bases. Trimming at V came to 6 bases and at J to 0 bases, leaving 13 bases not matched to a gene. Germline lookup yields CDR1 SGHTS and CDR2 YDEGEE. This CDR3 has 17 amino acids. The CDR3 is CASNPGGGRTYQETQYF. Written as DNA, the CDR3 is TGTGCCAGCAACCCGGGGGGGGGACGGACGTACCAAGAGACCCAGTACTTC.

V gene TRBV3-1 (or the pseudogene TRBV3-2) combines with J gene TRBJ1-1, with no clear D. CDR3 length: 11 amino acids. The V gene lost 5 bases and the J gene lost 6 bases, with 7 bases spanning the gap. Germline lookup yields CDR1 LGHDT and CDR2 YNNKEL (reference sequence). This chain's CDR3 is CASSDRAEAFF. DNA for the CDR3: TGTGCCAGCAGCGACCGGGCTGAAGCTTTCTTT.

The chain is built from TRBV10-2 and TRBJ2-2; 15 nucleotides line up with TRBD2. Germline V gene lookup returns CDR1 WSHSY and CDR2 SAAADI. The CDR3 is made up of 16 amino acids. V shed 2 bases and J 5 bases; nucleotides not matched to a gene: 0. This CDR3 is CASSEGTSGRTGELFF. The CDR3 DNA reads as TGCGCCAGCAGTGAGGGGACTAGCGGGAGGACCGGGGAGCTGTTTTTT.

This clone was seen a single time. The rearrangement uses TRBV5-1 and TRBJ1-2; no reliable D call. V was cut by 0 bases and J by 4 bases, with 10 bases left in between. The germline V gene has CDR1 SGHRS and CDR2 YFSETQ. The length of the CDR3 is 14 residues. CDR3 DNA sequence: TGCGCCAGCAGCTTGGACCTCTACCTCTATGGCTACACCTTC. Amino acid sequence: CASSLDLYLYGYTF.

This rearrangement joins TRBV10-1 to TRBJ2-3; the match to TRBD1 covers 8 bases. CDR1 is WNHNN, CDR2 SYGVQD, per germline (reference sequence). J lost 1 base, V lost 1 base, and 10 bases had no gene match. The CDR3 extends over 18 amino acids. The CDR3 reads CASSEYPTDRDGTDTQYF. The DNA for the CDR3 is TGCGCCAGCAGTGAGTACCCAACGGACAGGGATGGCACAGATACGCAGTATTTT.

CDR3 in amino acids: CAWSDGQGGPYGYTF. The CDR3 nucleotides read TGTGCCTGGAGCGACGGGCAGGGGGGCCCCTATGGCTACACCTTC. This chain links TRBV30 with TRBJ1-2, with 7 bases that match TRBD1. This CDR3 spans 15 amino acids. V gave up 3 bases and J gave up 4 bases; unmatched junction bases: 11. The germline gives CDR1 GTSNPN, CDR2 SVGIG (reference sequence).

V and J are TRBV5-1 and TRBJ2-3; no clear D. Germline CDR1 and CDR2: SGHRS and YFSETQ. The CDR3 has 12 residues. V was pared by 1 base and J by 6 bases, with 6 bases between. CDR3 DNA: TGCGCCAGCAGCTTGCCCGGGGATACGCAGTATTTT. Translation: CASSLPGDTQYF.

This clone was counted a few times. The J gene is TRBJ1-5, the V gene TRBV19, with D possibly being TRBD1 (5 bases). CDR1 is LNHDA and CDR2 is SQIVND in the germline V gene (reference sequence). V shed 2 bases and J shed 0 bases, with 14 bases lying between them. The CDR3 loop spans 17 amino acids. The CDR3 DNA is TGTGCCAGTAGTATATCGGGGGGATTTCATAGCAATCAGCCCCAGCATTTT. It yields the protein CASSISGGFHSNQPQHF.

The chain couples TRBV12-5 to TRBJ1-1; 8 bases line up with TRBD1. With 6 bases clipped from V and 11 bases from J, the junction kept 8 bases outside the gene matches. This CDR3 contains 12 residues. Per germline, CDR1 LGHNT and CDR2 FRNRAP. The CDR3 here is CASGLTGGDAFF. The CDR3 DNA is TGTGCTAGTGGCCTCACAGGGGGTGACGCTTTCTTT.

This rearrangement joins TRBV28 to TRBJ2-7, with TRBD2 matching over 7 bases. In germline, CDR1 is MDHEN, CDR2 SYDVKM. The CDR3 totals 15 residues. With V trimmed by 6 bases and J by 3 bases, 11 bases remained unmatched. CDR3 sequence (DNA): TGTGCCAGCAGATCTGGGCCTAGCGGTATCTACGAGCAGTACTTC. The encoded protein is CASRSGPSGIYEQYF.

This rearrangement joins TRBV7-3 to TRBJ2-2; TRBD2 is a possible D gene (6 bases). This CDR3 contains 14 residues. Trimming removed 5 bases at V and 5 bases at J, with 12 bases between. Germline V gene lookup returns CDR1 SGHTA and CDR2 FQGTGA. CDR3 nucleotides: TGTGCCAGCAGCCCGGCACGGGGGACCGGGGAGCTGTTTTTT. Protein product: CASSPARGTGELFF.

The rearrangement uses TRBV6-5 and TRBJ1-1; D remains unclear. Trimming left V 7 bases short and J 6 bases short, with 15 bases between. Germline V gene lookup returns CDR1 MNHEY and CDR2 SVGAGI. The length of the CDR3 is 13 residues. CDR3 DNA: TGTGCCAGCAACCCAGCTGCGGGCTCTGAAGCTTTCTTT. It specifies CASNPAAGSEAFF.

This clone showed up just once. This rearrangement joins TRBV21-1 to TRBJ1-5; the table's D call, TRBD1, was not checked against the DNA. TRBV21-1 represents a pseudogene. The CDR3 length is 13 residues. The DNA of the CDR3 is TGTGCCAGCAGCACGGCCCCAGGGCAGCCCCAGCATTTT. Amino acid sequence: CASSTAPGQPQHF.

The V gene is TRBV27, the J gene TRBJ1-6; D is undetermined. Trimming left V 5 bases short and J 3 bases short, with 14 bases between. The CDR3 spans 16 residues. The germline CDR1 and CDR2 sequences are MNHEY and SMNVEV (reference sequence). Here the CDR3 reads CASSRETLIYNSPLHF. CDR3 nucleotides: TGTGCCAGCAGTCGAGAGACACTCATCTATAATTCACCCCTCCACTTT.

The V call is TRBV10-3, the J call TRBJ2-2; 7 nucleotides agree with TRBD1. This CDR3 comprises 16 residues. The J segment lost 2 bases and the V segment lost 6 bases, leaving 9 bases of the junction unmatched. Looked up from germline, CDR1 is ENHRY and CDR2 is SYGVKD. CDR3 DNA: TGTGCCATCAGACCCGGACAGGCCACCAACACCGGGGAGCTGTTTTTT. Its protein is CAIRPGQATNTGELFF.

This clone has just one count. V gene TRBV14 combines with J gene TRBJ1-2; D not certain. Trimming took 0 bases from V and 14 from J, leaving 16 bases between them. This CDR3 contains 13 residues. Looked up from germline, CDR1 is SGHDN and CDR2 is FVKESK. The chain's CDR3 is CASSQDWRASGTF. The CDR3 DNA sequence: TGTGCCAGCAGCCAAGATTGGCGGGCCTCGGGGACCTTC.

The rearrangement joins TRBV5-1 to TRBJ1-2; D ambiguous. CDR1 is SGHRS and CDR2 is YFSETQ in the germline V gene. The CDR3 has 13 amino acids. Trimming stripped 4 bases from V and 6 bases from J, with 13 bases between. CDR3 in DNA: TGCGCCAGCAGCGCGACGGCCGGGGATGGCTACACCTTC. This encodes CASSATAGDGYTF.

V usage is TRBV6-5 and J usage is TRBJ1-5; tentatively, D is TRBD1 (6 bases). Per the germline V gene, CDR1 is MNHEY and CDR2 is SVGAGI. The V end was cut by 3 bases, the J end by 6 bases, with 9 bases between. The CDR3 is 13 amino acids. CDR3 DNA: TGTGCCAGCAGTTATTCAGGGGTTCAGCCCCAGCATTTT. Protein sequence: CASSYSGVQPQHF.

CDR3 sequence reads: CSVDQGANTEAFF. CDR3 in DNA: TGCAGCGTTGACCAGGGGGCGAACACTGAAGCTTTCTTT. V is TRBV29-1 and J is TRBJ1-1; 8 bases fit TRBD1. This CDR3 has 13 residues. Germline V lookup: CDR1 SQVTM, CDR2 ANQGSEA. V lost 3 bases, J lost 1 base, and 1 base stayed unmatched. Full variable domain (missing parts from reference TRBV29-1 and TRBJ1-1): SAVISQKPSRDICQRGTSLTIQCQVDSQVTMMFWYRQQPGQSLTLIATANQGSEATYESGFVIDKFPISRPNLTFSTLTVSNMSPEDSSIYLCSVDQGANTEAFFGQGTRLTVV.

V usage is TRBV29-1 and J usage is TRBJ1-3, with D possibly being TRBD1 (5 bases). V was pared by 3 bases and J by 2 bases, with 8 bases between. The CDR3 consists of 13 residues. Per germline, CDR1 SQVTM and CDR2 ANQGSEA. The CDR3 here is CSVEGTPGNTIYF. The CDR3 nucleotides are TGCAGCGTTGAGGGGACTCCTGGAAACACCATATATTTT.

This clone has a handful of counts. The chain is built from TRBV3-1 (or the pseudogene TRBV3-2) and TRBJ1-1; D is undetermined. Germline V lookup: CDR1 LGHDT, CDR2 YNNKEL (reference sequence). The CDR3 extends over 11 amino acids. V lost 7 bases and J 3 bases, leaving 6 bases between the germline ends. The CDR3 sequence: CASIAYTEAFF. DNA for the CDR3: TGTGCCAGCATAGCCTACACTGAAGCTTTCTTT.

This chain joins TRBV25-1 and TRBJ2-2; 8 positions agree with TRBD1. Looked up from germline, CDR1 is MGHDK and CDR2 is SYGVNS. The CDR3 totals 15 residues. V lost 5 bases to trimming and J lost 5 bases; unmatched junction nucleotides: 7. CDR3 coding DNA: TGTGCCAGCAGTTTAGGACAGGGAGGAACCGGGGAGCTGTTTTTT. This translates into CASSLGQGGTGELFF.

This chain connects TRBV12-3 or TRBV12-4 to TRBJ1-2, with 7 bases that match TRBD1. The CDR3 consists of 13 residues. J was trimmed by 7 bases and V by 6 bases; bases with no gene match: 8. The CDR3 here is CASSPRTGVGYTF. The CDR3 DNA sequence: TGTGCCAGCAGCCCCCGGACAGGCGTTGGCTACACCTTC.